Following are 28 T cell receptor beta chains from one sample sequenced in a study of T cell responses to AZD1222 COVID-19 vaccine. Sequencing used immunoSEQ multiplex PCR; TCRdb keeps in-frame clones, though not all of them. The sample carries fewer than 200,000 clones, just over 85% recorded once. This material consisted of peripheral blood, taken 28 days after the second AZD1222 dose. The receptors here all came from an adult who received the AZD1222 COVID-19 vaccine.

This chain uses TRBV30 with TRBJ1-2; no firm D call. Germline V gives CDR1 GTSNPN, CDR2 SVGIG (reference sequence). The CDR3 sequence is 12 residues long. With 5 bases removed from V and 4 bases from J, the gap between germline ends came to 11 bases. The CDR3 sequence is CAWARRSYGYTF. Written as DNA, the CDR3 is TGTGCCTGGGCGCGGAGATCCTATGGCTACACCTTC.

This clone showed up just once. V and J are TRBV12-3 or TRBV12-4 and TRBJ1-1, with TRBD1 matching 10 bases. CDR3 length equals 13 residues. The ends lost 0 bases at V and 10 bases at J; junction bases unmatched: 2. The chain's CDR3 is CASSLAGQGTAFF. The CDR3 DNA sequence: TGTGCCAGCAGTTTAGCGGGACAGGGGACAGCTTTCTTT.

This chain joins TRBV7-2 and TRBJ2-1, with D unclear. The CDR3 runs to 14 residues. V was clipped by 0 bases and J by 5 bases, with 8 bases between them. CDR1 and CDR2 (germline): SGHTA, FQGNSA. The CDR3: CASSLASKHNEQFF. CDR3 coding DNA: TGTGCCAGCAGCTTAGCGAGCAAGCACAATGAGCAGTTCTTC. The full variable domain, completed using reference TRBV7-2 and TRBJ2-1, is GAGVSQSPSNKVTEKGKDVELRCDPISGHTALYWYRQSLGQGLEFLIYFQGNSAPDKSGLPSDRFSAERTGGSVSTLTIQRTQQEDSAVYLCASSLASKHNEQFFGPGTRLTVL.

CDR3 bases: TGTGCCAGCAGTTTAGTGGGACTAGCGGGGGGGAATACGCAGTATTTT. Its protein product is CASSLVGLAGGNTQYF. The chain links TRBV27 to TRBJ2-3; 16 nucleotides line up with TRBD2. Germline-derived CDR1 and CDR2 are MNHEY and SMNVEV (reference sequence). J was trimmed by 7 bases and V by 2 bases; bases with no gene match: 3. The CDR3 length is 16 residues.

The chain recombines TRBV7-2 with TRBJ1-1; 7 nucleotides agree with TRBD1. V dropped 5 bases and J dropped 3; count of bases not matched to a gene: 9. This CDR3 has 15 residues. Per germline, CDR1 SGHTA and CDR2 FQGNSA. CDR3 protein: CASSRGQTYYTEAFF. The CDR3, as DNA: TGTGCCAGCAGCCGGGGACAGACTTATTACACTGAAGCTTTCTTT. The complete variable domain, with remaining parts taken from reference TRBV7-2 and TRBJ1-1, reads GAGVSQSPSNKVTEKGKDVELRCDPISGHTALYWYRQSLGQGLEFLIYFQGNSAPDKSGLPSDRFSAERTGGSVSTLTIQRTQQEDSAVYLCASSRGQTYYTEAFFGQGTRLTVV.

The chain recombines TRBV28 with TRBJ2-7; D unclear. Deletions cut 5 bases from V and 3 bases from J, with 14 bases between. CDR3 length: 14 residues. Germline values: CDR1 MDHEN, CDR2 SYDVKM. CDR3 coding DNA: TGTGCCAGCAGTCCTGGAGCGCTTCACTACGAGCAGTACTTC. It specifies CASSPGALHYEQYF.

This chain uses TRBV24-1 with TRBJ1-2; no reliable D call. Trimming took off 4 bases at V and 5 bases at J, with 10 bases between the two ends. The CDR3 length is 13 residues. Germline V gives CDR1 KGHDR, CDR2 SFDVKD. DNA for the CDR3: TGTGCCACCAGTGAGGACCTAAATTATGGCTACACCTTC. Its translation is CATSEDLNYGYTF.

The V and J genes are TRBV3-1 (or the pseudogene TRBV3-2) and TRBJ2-5, with D perhaps TRBD1 or TRBD2 (5 bases each). The ends were cut back, 3 bases at V and 5 bases at J, with 7 bases in the middle. Looked up from germline, CDR1 is LGHDT and CDR2 is YNNKEL (reference sequence). The CDR3 totals 12 residues. The CDR3 nucleotides are TGTGCCAGCAGCCATGGGGGTGAGACCCAGTACTTC. It is translated as CASSHGGETQYF.

The rearrangement links TRBV12-3 or TRBV12-4 to TRBJ1-4; tentative D call: TRBD1 (5 bases). This CDR3 is built from 11 residues. Trimming removed 6 bases at V and 11 bases at J, with 10 bases between. The CDR3 DNA is TGTGCCAGCAGCCTCGGGGGGAAACTGTTTTTT. It specifies CASSLGGKLFF.

V and J are TRBV19 and TRBJ1-1; D possibly corresponds to TRBD1 (6 bases). The CDR3 has 14 amino acids. The germline CDR1 and CDR2 sequences are LNHDA and SQIVND (reference sequence). With 5 bases removed from V and 6 bases from J, the gap between germline ends came to 16 bases. CDR3: CASSLTGPGAEAFF. The CDR3 nucleotides read TGTGCCAGTAGTTTAACAGGGCCCGGGGCTGAAGCTTTCTTT.

The chain uses TRBV3-1 (or the pseudogene TRBV3-2) and TRBJ1-2, with a possible D match to TRBD1 (5 bases). Trimming left V 4 bases short and J 5 bases short, with 11 bases between. Germline V gene lookup returns CDR1 LGHDT and CDR2 YNNKEL (reference sequence). CDR3 length: 13 residues. As DNA, the CDR3 is TGTGCCAGCAGCCTGGGGCAGCGGTATGGCTACACCTTC. Translation gives CASSLGQRYGYTF.

V gene TRBV6-1 combines with J gene TRBJ1-5, with 7 bases aligning to TRBD1. This CDR3 is built from 17 residues. The germline V gene has CDR1 MNHNS and CDR2 SASEGT. J was trimmed by 5 bases and V by 4 bases; bases with no gene match: 14. The CDR3 nucleotides read TGTGCCAGCAGTGGGCCCATACCGGGACAGAGATATCAGCCCCAGCATTTT. Translated, it gives CASSGPIPGQRYQPQHF.

This clone was counted a single time. The V call is TRBV5-4, the J call TRBJ2-5, with 8 bases aligning to TRBD2. J gave up 2 bases and V 4 bases, and 4 bases lay outside the gene matches. Germline CDR1 and CDR2: SGHNT and YYREEE (reference sequence). The CDR3 has 14 residues. The CDR3 DNA reads TGTGCCAGCAGCGCCGGGACTAGACAAGAGACCCAGTACTTC. It codes for CASSAGTRQETQYF.

This clone is a singleton in its sample. This chain uses TRBV7-8 with TRBJ2-5; 7 nucleotides match TRBD2. The trim removed 5 bases at V and 1 base at J, leaving 4 bases unmatched. The CDR3 has 14 amino acids. The germline CDR1 and CDR2 sequences are SGHVS and FQNEAQ. CDR3 region: CASSPGTIQETQYF. The CDR3 coding sequence is TGTGCCAGCAGCCCAGGGACTATCCAAGAGACCCAGTACTTC.

The chain combines TRBV2 with TRBJ2-5; D unclear. Germline V gene data show CDR1 as SNHLY and CDR2 as FYNNEI. The CDR3 totals 13 residues. The germline V and J ends were trimmed by 7 bases and 1 base, with 10 bases remaining between them. This chain's CDR3 is CASKYAVQETQYF. The CDR3, as DNA: TGTGCCAGCAAGTACGCTGTCCAAGAGACCCAGTACTTC.

The chain recombines TRBV2 with TRBJ2-7, with 7 bases that match TRBD1. The germline CDR1 and CDR2 sequences are SNHLY and FYNNEI. With 6 bases clipped from V and 3 bases from J, the junction kept 11 bases outside the gene matches. This CDR3 comprises 15 residues. CDR3 protein: CASRYPGGPDYEQYF. The CDR3 DNA follows: TGTGCCAGCAGGTACCCAGGGGGTCCGGACTACGAGCAGTACTTC.

The chain links TRBV23-1 to TRBJ1-4; 11 bases align to TRBD1. TRBV23-1 is flagged as an ORF with uncertain function. V gave up 4 bases and J gave up 7 bases; unmatched junction bases: 5. CDR3 length equals 15 residues. The CDR3 DNA reads TGCGCCAGCAGTCCAGGACAGGGGGCGCCTGAAAAACTGTTTTTT. The encoded protein is CASSPGQGAPEKLFF.

This chain joins TRBV11-2 and TRBJ2-2; TRBD1 aligns across 7 bases. Trimming at V came to 5 bases and at J to 1 base, leaving 4 bases not matched to a gene. The CDR3 contains 15 residues. Germline CDR1 reads SGHAT; CDR2 reads FQNNGV. The CDR3: CASSLTGLNTGELFF. CDR3 in DNA: TGTGCCAGCAGCCTGACAGGGTTGAACACCGGGGAGCTGTTTTTT.

V and J are TRBV10-3 and TRBJ2-3; 10 nucleotides match TRBD1. This CDR3 has 17 residues. V dropped 3 bases and J dropped 0; count of bases not matched to a gene: 6. Per germline, CDR1 ENHRY and CDR2 SYGVKD. This chain's CDR3 is CAISEGTGAPSTDTQYF. DNA of the CDR3: TGTGCCATCAGTGAAGGGACAGGGGCCCCTAGCACAGATACGCAGTATTTT.

The V gene is TRBV28, the J gene TRBJ2-7; no firm D call. Germline values: CDR1 MDHEN, CDR2 SYDVKM. The CDR3 contains 11 residues. The V and J ends lost 0 bases and 6 bases respectively, with 3 bases between them. The CDR3 spells CASSLWLEQYF. CDR3 coding DNA: TGTGCCAGCAGTTTATGGCTCGAGCAGTACTTC.

This rearrangement joins TRBV15 to TRBJ1-5; D is ambiguous. The CDR3 loop spans 15 amino acids. V lost 0 bases and J 2 bases, leaving 8 bases between the germline ends. The germline V gene encodes CDR1 LNHNV and CDR2 YYDKDF (reference sequence). The DNA for the CDR3 is TGTGCCACCAGCAGAGAGGGAATAGGCAATCAGCCCCAGCATTTT. Protein: CATSREGIGNQPQHF.

The chain recombines TRBV7-6 with TRBJ1-1; the D gene is possibly TRBD1 (5 bases). The germline CDR1 and CDR2 sequences are SGHVS and FNYEAQ. V lost 5 bases, J lost 8 bases, and 18 bases lay in between. The CDR3 extends over 14 amino acids. CDR3 bases: TGTGCCAGCAGCGCCGGGACCCTCAACTCGGAAGCTTTCTTT. Amino acids: CASSAGTLNSEAFF. Full variable domain (outside the CDR3, taken from reference TRBV7-6 and TRBJ1-1): GAGVSQSPRYKVTKRGQDVALRCDPISGHVSLYWYRQALGQGPEFLTYFNYEAQQDKSGLPNDRFSAERPEGSISTLTIQRTEQRDSAMYRCASSAGTLNSEAFFGQGTRLTVV.

J is TRBJ1-6 and V is TRBV19; 9 nucleotides match TRBD1. Germline CDR1 LNHDA, CDR2 SQIVND (reference sequence). Trimming took 5 bases from V and 7 from J; bases not matched to a gene: 6. The CDR3 loop spans 15 amino acids. Here the CDR3 reads CASSLTGGQNSPLHF. The CDR3 bases are TGTGCCAGTAGTTTGACAGGGGGACAGAATTCACCCCTCCACTTT.

The chain joins TRBV28 to TRBJ1-1; 10 nucleotides line up with TRBD1. The germline V gene encodes CDR1 MDHEN and CDR2 SYDVKM. The V gene end was trimmed by 4 bases and the J gene end by 3 bases; junction bases not matched to a gene: 5. The CDR3 length is 15 residues. The CDR3 loop is CASSSTGQGYTEAFF. The DNA for the CDR3 is TGTGCCAGCAGTTCGACGGGACAGGGGTACACTGAAGCTTTCTTT.

The chain is built from TRBV19 and TRBJ1-5; 12 bases map to TRBD1. This CDR3 contains 15 residues. The V segment lost 5 bases and the J segment 6 bases; nucleotides outside the gene matches: 5. Germline V gives CDR1 LNHDA, CDR2 SQIVND (reference sequence). CDR3 region: CASSLGTGGLQPQHF. In nucleotides, the CDR3 is TGTGCCAGTAGTTTGGGGACAGGGGGCCTTCAGCCCCAGCATTTT.

The V call is TRBV2, the J call TRBJ2-1; D unclear. Germline loops: CDR1 SNHLY, CDR2 FYNNEI. Deletions cut 4 bases from V and 7 bases from J, with 8 bases between. The CDR3 sequence is 12 residues long. The CDR3, as DNA: TGTGCCAGCAGTGGGGCCCGGAATGAGCAGTTCTTC. Translating it yields CASSGARNEQFF.

CDR3 nucleotides: TGTGCCAGCTCACCATTAGAGGGTTCTCAGCCCCAGCATTTT. Protein sequence: CASSPLEGSQPQHF. V and J are TRBV18 and TRBJ1-5; no reliable D call. The CDR3 totals 14 residues. V lost 2 bases to trimming and J lost 6 bases, with 11 bases between them. Germline CDR1 KGHSH, CDR2 LQKENI.

This chain joins TRBV7-7 and TRBJ2-2; either TRBD1 or TRBD2 may supply D (5 bases each). Germline CDR1 reads SSHAT; CDR2 reads FNYEAQ (reference sequence). The CDR3 has 15 residues. V was clipped by 5 bases and J by 0 bases, with 10 bases between them. Here the CDR3 DNA reads TGTGCCAGCAGCCCAGGGACGACGAACACCGGGGAGCTGTTTTTT. Its translation: CASSPGTTNTGELFF. The full variable domain, its missing parts supplied by reference TRBV7-7 and TRBJ2-2, is GAGVSQSPRYKVTKRGQDVTLRCDPISSHATLYWYQQALGQGPEFLTYFNYEAQPDKSGLPSDRFSAERPEGSISTLTIQRTEQRDSAMYRCASSPGTTNTGELFFGEGSRLTVL.